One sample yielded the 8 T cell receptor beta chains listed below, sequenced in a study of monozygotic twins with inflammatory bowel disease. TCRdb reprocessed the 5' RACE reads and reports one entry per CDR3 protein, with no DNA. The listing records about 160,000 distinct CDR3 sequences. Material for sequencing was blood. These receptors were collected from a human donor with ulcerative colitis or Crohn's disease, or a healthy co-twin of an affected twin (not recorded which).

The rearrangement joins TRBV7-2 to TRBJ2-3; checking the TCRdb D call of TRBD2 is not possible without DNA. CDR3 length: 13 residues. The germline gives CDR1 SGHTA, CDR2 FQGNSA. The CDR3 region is CASSYGLIDTQYF.

The CDR3 loop reads CSALQLAGDSDEQFF. The chain has TRBV20-1 and TRBJ2-1; without DNA, the TCRdb call of TRBD2 cannot be checked. Germline V lookup: CDR1 DFQATT, CDR2 SNEGSKA (reference sequence). The CDR3 sequence is 15 residues long.

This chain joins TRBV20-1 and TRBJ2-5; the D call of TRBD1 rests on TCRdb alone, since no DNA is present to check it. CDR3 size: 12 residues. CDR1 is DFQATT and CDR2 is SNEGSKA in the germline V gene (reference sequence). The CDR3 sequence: CSAPGQGETQYF.

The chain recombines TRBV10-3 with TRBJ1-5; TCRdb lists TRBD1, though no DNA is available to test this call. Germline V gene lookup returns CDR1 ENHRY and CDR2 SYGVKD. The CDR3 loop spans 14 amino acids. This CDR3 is CAISESTGTQPQHF.

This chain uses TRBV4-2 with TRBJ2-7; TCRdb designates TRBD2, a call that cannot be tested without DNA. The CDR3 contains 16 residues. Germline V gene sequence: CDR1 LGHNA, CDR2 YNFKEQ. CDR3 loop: CASSQGRASLSYEQYF.

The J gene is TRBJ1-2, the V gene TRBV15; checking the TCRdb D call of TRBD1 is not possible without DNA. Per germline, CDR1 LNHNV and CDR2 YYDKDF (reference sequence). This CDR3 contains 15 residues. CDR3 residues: CATSIGTGLGYGYTF. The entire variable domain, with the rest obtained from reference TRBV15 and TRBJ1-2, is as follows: DAMVIQNPRYQVTQFGKPVTLSCSQTLNHNVMYWYQQKSSQAPKLLFHYYDKDFNNEADTPDNFQSRRPNTSFCFLDIRSPGLGDTAMYLCATSIGTGLGYGYTFGSGTRLTVV.

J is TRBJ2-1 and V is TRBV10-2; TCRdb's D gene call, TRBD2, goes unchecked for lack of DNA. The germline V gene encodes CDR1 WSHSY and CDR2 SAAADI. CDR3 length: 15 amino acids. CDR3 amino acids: CASSESPGTINEQFF.

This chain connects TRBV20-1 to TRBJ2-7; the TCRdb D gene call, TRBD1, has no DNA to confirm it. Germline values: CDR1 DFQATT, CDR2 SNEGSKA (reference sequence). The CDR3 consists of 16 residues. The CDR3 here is CSARDPRTGISYEQYF.